This entry lists 13 T cell receptor beta chains sequenced from one sample in a study of T cell changes during pregnancy in multiple sclerosis. The table came from immunoSEQ multiplex PCR; TCRdb's copy has only in-frame clones and leaves some out. In the table there are 45,000 to 55,000 clones, roughly 89% of which are singletons. Sample: peripheral blood, taken in the first trimester of pregnancy. These TCRs come from a female donor with multiple sclerosis, enrolled in a pregnancy study.

The chain links TRBV10-3 to TRBJ1-1; possibly TRBD1 for D (5 bases). Germline V gives CDR1 ENHRY, CDR2 SYGVKD. The CDR3 spans 14 residues. V lost 6 bases and J 3 bases, leaving 14 bases between the germline ends. The CDR3 DNA reads TGTGCCATCAGATCAGACAGTAGCTACACTGAAGCTTTCTTT. Encoded protein: CAIRSDSSYTEAFF.

This chain links TRBV7-9 with TRBJ1-6; 7 bases are a match to TRBD1. The trim removed 1 base at V and 7 bases at J, leaving 10 bases unmatched. The CDR3 consists of 17 residues. Germline V gives CDR1 SEHNR, CDR2 FQNEAQ (reference sequence). The CDR3 here is CASSLGARRTGNSPLHF. Here the CDR3 DNA reads TGTGCCAGCAGCTTAGGGGCTAGAAGGACAGGCAATTCACCCCTCCACTTT.

V usage is TRBV28 and J usage is TRBJ1-4; 8 bases are a match to TRBD1. With 6 bases clipped from V and 5 bases from J, the junction kept 8 bases outside the gene matches. CDR3 length equals 15 residues. CDR1 is MDHEN and CDR2 is SYDVKM in the germline V gene. The CDR3 coding sequence is TGTGCCAGCAGAGGACAGGGCCAGGGGAATGAAAAACTGTTTTTT. It translates to CASRGQGQGNEKLFF.

This clone was observed once. CDR3 sequence (DNA): TGTGCCAGCAGCTTATTAGGTCCGGGCAATGAGCAGTTCTTC. It codes for CASSLLGPGNEQFF. The chain uses TRBV7-3 and TRBJ2-1; no definite D call. The CDR3 contains 14 residues. V lost 2 bases, J lost 6 bases, and 11 bases lay in between. CDR1 and CDR2 (germline): SGHTA, FQGTGA.

The chain is built from TRBV2 and TRBJ1-2; a weak D match, TRBD1 (5 bases). This CDR3 region has 14 residues. Germline CDR1 SNHLY, CDR2 FYNNEI. The V gene lost 7 bases and the J gene lost 4 bases, with 16 bases spanning the gap. The CDR3 DNA follows: TGTGCCAGCATCCGGTCTGAGGGACTCTATGGCTACACCTTC. Translated, it gives CASIRSEGLYGYTF. The full variable domain, completed using reference TRBV2 and TRBJ1-2, is EPEVTQTPSHQVTQMGQEVILRCVPISNHLYFYWYRQILGQKVEFLVSFYNNEISEKSEIFDDQFSVERPDGSNFTLKIRSTKLEDSAMYFCASIRSEGLYGYTFGSGTRLTVV.

Only a few counts were recorded for this clone. The chain links TRBV5-1 to TRBJ1-1; 9 bases fit TRBD1. The CDR3 extends over 14 amino acids. Germline trimming cut 5 bases from V and 10 bases from J; bases unmatched to any gene: 12. Germline V gene lookup returns CDR1 SGHRS and CDR2 YFSETQ. CDR3 coding DNA: TGCGCCAGCAGTCTTGTGATACAGGGGGCCGGAGCTTTCTTT. Translating gives CASSLVIQGAGAFF. The variable domain in full, with the rest retrieved from reference TRBV5-1 and TRBJ1-1, is KAGVTQTPRYLIKTRGQQVTLSCSPISGHRSVSWYQQTPGQGLQFLFEYFSETQRNKGNFPGRFSGRQFSNSRSEMNVSTLELGDSALYLCASSLVIQGAGAFFGQGTRLTVV.

CDR3 nucleotides: TGTGCCAGCAGTTCCTACGGGGGGTCCAACAATGAGCAGTTCTTC. It translates to CASSSYGGSNNEQFF. The chain uses TRBV6-5 and TRBJ2-1, with 7 nucleotides matching TRBD2. The germline V gene encodes CDR1 MNHEY and CDR2 SVGAGI. CDR3 size: 15 residues. J gave up 5 bases and V 4 bases, and 8 bases lay outside the gene matches.

In its sample, this clone was seen a few times. This chain uses TRBV6-6 with TRBJ1-6, with 7 bases that match TRBD1. V lost 6 bases, J lost 10 bases, and 9 bases stayed unmatched. This CDR3 region has 14 residues. Germline V CDR1 and CDR2: MNHNY, SVGAGI (reference sequence). The CDR3 DNA sequence: TGTGCCAGCAGGACAACAGGGGAAGGATCACCCCTCCACTTT. This encodes CASRTTGEGSPLHF.

This chain connects TRBV19 to TRBJ1-5, with a weak D call TRBD1 (5 bases). This CDR3 has 15 amino acids. The V and J ends lost 7 bases and 4 bases respectively, with 17 bases between them. CDR1 and CDR2 (germline): LNHDA, SQIVND (reference sequence). The CDR3 DNA reads TGTGCCAGTACCCCTATCGGGTCAGGGAATCAGCCCCAGCATTTT. Its protein is CASTPIGSGNQPQHF.

V and J are TRBV9 and TRBJ1-6; D remains ambiguous. V was clipped by 3 bases and J by 0 bases, with 10 bases between them. Germline V gene lookup returns CDR1 SGDLS and CDR2 YYNGEE. This CDR3 region has 16 residues. DNA for the CDR3: TGTGCCAGCAGCGCGCAGGTTAGCTCCTATAATTCACCCCTCCACTTT. Protein product: CASSAQVSSYNSPLHF.

This clone was seen just once. V gene TRBV6-1 combines with J gene TRBJ2-5; 7 nucleotides line up with TRBD2. Germline-derived CDR1 and CDR2 are MNHNS and SASEGT. The CDR3 is made up of 13 amino acids. V shed 3 bases and J 2 bases; nucleotides not matched to a gene: 0. Here the CDR3 DNA reads TGTGCCAGCAGTGAGCGGGGGCAAGAGACCCAGTACTTC. Amino acids: CASSERGQETQYF.

This clone was seen repeatedly, ten times or more. The V call is TRBV30, the J call TRBJ1-5, with 9 bases aligning to TRBD1. Germline CDR1 and CDR2: GTSNPN and SVGIG (reference sequence). CDR3 length equals 11 residues. The CDR3 region is CDTGGSQPQHF. CDR3 sequence (DNA): TGTGACACAGGGGGCAGTCAGCCCCAGCATTTT.

This clone was found once. The CDR3 bases are TGCGCCAGCAGCCCTTATATGGACGGAGGAGAGACCCAGTACTTC. It specifies CASSPYMDGGETQYF. The V and J genes are TRBV4-1 and TRBJ2-5; a possible D gene is TRBD2 (5 bases). Germline CDR1 is MGHRA and CDR2 is YSYEKL. The CDR3 is 15 residues long. V lost 4 bases to trimming and J lost 4 bases, with 16 bases between them.